The clone carrying this TCR beta chain has a handful of counts. What it recognizes is unknown. The data derive from a study of T cells after yellow fever vaccination. Study-wide findings and caveats: Some clonotypes were seen in both the CD4 and the CD8 compartments. These made up a small share and likely arose from convergent recombination. The secondary T-cell response peaked on day 5, not day 15, but was weaker. Detected again after the booster were most primary-vaccination clones, at 95% to 96% CD4 and 80% to 90% CD8.

Template switching with 5'RACE generated the TCR cDNA and added a universal primer site and UMIs. TCRdb re-derived calls from the 5' RACE reads in MiXCR, one entry per CDR3 protein. The table includes hundreds of thousands of distinct CDR3 sequences, roughly an eighth detected once. Per the germline V gene, CDR1 is MNHEY and CDR2 is SVGEGT. CDR3 length equals 17 residues. V gave up 0 bases and J gave up 1 base; unmatched junction bases: 5. The specimen comprised PBMCs, sampled on the day of the yellow fever booster vaccination. V usage is TRBV6-2 or TRBV6-3 and J usage is TRBJ2-7; TRBD2 matches 11 bases. The TCR was taken from a man in his thirties or forties who received the YFV17D yellow fever vaccine. The DNA of the CDR3 is TGTGCCAGCAGTTACTCTCCACTAGCGGGAGTTTCCTACGAGCAGTACTTC. This translates into CASSYSPLAGVSYEQYF.